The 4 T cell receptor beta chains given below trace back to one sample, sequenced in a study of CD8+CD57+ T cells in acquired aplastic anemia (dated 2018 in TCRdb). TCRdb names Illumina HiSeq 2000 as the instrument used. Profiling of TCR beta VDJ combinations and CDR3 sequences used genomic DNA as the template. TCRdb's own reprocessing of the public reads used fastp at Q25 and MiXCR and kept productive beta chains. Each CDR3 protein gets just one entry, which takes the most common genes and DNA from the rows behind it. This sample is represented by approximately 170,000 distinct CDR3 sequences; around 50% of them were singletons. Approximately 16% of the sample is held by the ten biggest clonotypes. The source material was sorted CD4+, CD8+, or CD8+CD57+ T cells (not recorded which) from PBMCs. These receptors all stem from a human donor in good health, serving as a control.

CDR3 nucleotide sequence: TGTGCCAGCAGCCCCCCGGCAGTCTCCTACAATGAGCAGTTCTTC. It translates to CASSPPAVSYNEQFF. V usage is TRBV11-2 and J usage is TRBJ2-1; no definite D call. The CDR3 covers 15 residues. Germline V CDR1 and CDR2: SGHAT, FQNNGV. Trimming took 5 bases from V and 0 from J, leaving 11 bases between them.

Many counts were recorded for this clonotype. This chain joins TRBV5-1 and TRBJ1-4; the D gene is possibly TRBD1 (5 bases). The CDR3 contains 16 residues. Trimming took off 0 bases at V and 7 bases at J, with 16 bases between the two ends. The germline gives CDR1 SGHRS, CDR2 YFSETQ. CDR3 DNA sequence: TGCGCCAGCAGCTTGGGATATGACAGAGAAAGTGAAAAACTGTTTTTT. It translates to CASSLGYDRESEKLFF.

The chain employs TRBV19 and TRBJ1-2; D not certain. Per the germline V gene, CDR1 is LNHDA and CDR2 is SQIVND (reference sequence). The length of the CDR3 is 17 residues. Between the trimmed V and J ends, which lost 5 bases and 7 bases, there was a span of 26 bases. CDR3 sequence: CASSVLGRGTARSGYTF. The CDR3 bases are TGTGCCAGTAGTGTATTAGGGAGAGGAACCGCCCGTTCTGGCTACACCTTC. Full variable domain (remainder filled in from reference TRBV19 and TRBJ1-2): DGGITQSPKYLFRKEGQNVTLSCEQNLNHDAMYWYRQDPGQGLRLIYYSQIVNDFQKGDIAEGYSVSREKKESFPLTVTSAQKNPTAFYLCASSVLGRGTARSGYTFGSGTRLTVV.

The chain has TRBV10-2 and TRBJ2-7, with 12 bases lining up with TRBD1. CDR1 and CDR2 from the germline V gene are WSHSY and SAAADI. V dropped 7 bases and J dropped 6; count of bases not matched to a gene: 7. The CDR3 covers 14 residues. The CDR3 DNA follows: TGCGCCAGCAACGCCGGGACAGGGGGCCTCGAGCAGTACTTC. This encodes CASNAGTGGLEQYF.